The clone carrying this T cell receptor beta chain was seen a few times. The antigen is unknown. Between the trimmed V and J ends, which lost 3 bases and 5 bases, there was a span of 14 bases. The germline gives CDR1 LGHNA, CDR2 YNFKEQ. This CDR3 is 16 amino acids long. Time point in this sample: baseline pretreatment blood. Treatment indicated: 15 Gy SBRT to primary tumor, nephrectomy 4 weeks later. Sequencing was performed with immunoSEQ multiplex PCR; in TCRdb, only in-frame clones are kept and a portion is missing. Among more than 140,000 clones listed, 83% were seen once. This entry is derived from a study of radiation and T cells in renal cell carcinoma. Overall study results and limits: From baseline, blood top tumor clonotypes peaked at 2 weeks post-radiation.

The sequenced sample was blood, obtained from a patient whose treatment included radiotherapy and nephrectomy. This receptor was identified in a woman in her fifties or sixties with renal cell carcinoma. This sequence joins TRBV4-2 and TRBJ1-6, with D maybe TRBD1 (6 bases). For the CDR3, the DNA is TGTGCCAGCAGCCAGGTACAGGGTAGGAATAATTCACCCCTCCACTTT. This gives the protein CASSQVQGRNNSPLHF.